The 22 T cell receptor beta chains below were found in one sample sequenced in a study of cytomegalovirus exposure and HLA in healthy donors. The repertoire was sequenced with immunoSEQ multiplex PCR; TCRdb's copy has only in-frame clones and lacks some. This sample has under 150,000 clones, with approximately 87% found just once. The sequenced sample was PBMCs. The receptors derive from a man aged 18 to 29 in good health and CMV-seronegative.

The gene calls are TRBV5-1 and TRBJ2-5, with D tentatively TRBD2 (7 bases). CDR1 SGHRS and CDR2 YFSETQ come from the germline V gene. Deletions cut 0 bases from V and 5 bases from J, with 20 bases between. The CDR3 is 17 amino acids. DNA of the CDR3: TGCGCCAGCAGCTTGGCCTCGAGGGGGGGAGTCGTGGAGACCCAGTACTTC. It codes for CASSLASRGGVVETQYF.

The rearrangement links TRBV7-2 to TRBJ2-7; possible D gene TRBD2, 6 bases. V was shortened by 5 bases and J by 3 bases, with 20 bases between the two germline ends. In germline, CDR1 is SGHTA, CDR2 FQGNSA. This CDR3 contains 16 residues. The chain's CDR3 is CASSPGVTGVGYEQYF. The CDR3 coding sequence is TGTGCCAGCAGCCCCGGCGTAACGGGAGTCGGCTACGAGCAGTACTTC. The variable domain in full, completed from reference TRBV7-2 and TRBJ2-7, reads GAGVSQSPSNKVTEKGKDVELRCDPISGHTALYWYRQSLGQGLEFLIYFQGNSAPDKSGLPSDRFSAERTGGSVSTLTIQRTQQEDSAVYLCASSPGVTGVGYEQYFGPGTRLTVT.

This clone has just one count. The V and J genes are TRBV7-2 and TRBJ2-7; 10 bases align to TRBD1. Trimming removed 5 bases from V and 6 bases from J; junction bases left unmatched: 13. The germline V gene encodes CDR1 SGHTA and CDR2 FQGNSA. The CDR3 is made up of 16 amino acids. The CDR3 DNA reads TGTGCCAGCAGCGAGCGTATCGGACAGGGGGATATCGAGCAGTACTTC. Translated, it gives CASSERIGQGDIEQYF.

The V call is TRBV7-8, the J call TRBJ1-2; perhaps TRBD1 as D (6 bases). The germline gives CDR1 SGHVS, CDR2 FQNEAQ. Trimming shortened V by 3 bases and J by 4 bases, and 18 bases separated the two germline ends. CDR3 size: 16 residues. The CDR3 sequence is CASSFALRTESYGYTF. In nucleotides, the CDR3 is TGTGCCAGCAGCTTCGCCCTCCGGACAGAAAGCTATGGCTACACCTTC.

This sequence joins TRBV5-6 and TRBJ2-7, with 9 bases lining up with TRBD2. CDR1 SGHDT and CDR2 YYEEEE come from the germline V gene. J was trimmed by 2 bases and V by 2 bases; bases with no gene match: 11. This CDR3 spans 17 amino acids. CDR3 sequence reads: CASSFPPIAGEPYEQYF. In DNA form, the CDR3 reads TGTGCCAGCAGCTTCCCACCCATAGCGGGGGAGCCCTACGAGCAGTACTTC.

This clone was found once. V and J are TRBV5-6 and TRBJ1-1; the D gene is possibly TRBD1 (6 bases). The CDR3 extends over 14 amino acids. The ends were cut back, 4 bases at V and 3 bases at J, with 13 bases in the middle. Germline values: CDR1 SGHDT, CDR2 YYEEEE. The CDR3 DNA is TGTGCCAGCAGCCGGACAGTTCGGGACACTGAAGCTTTCTTT. Translating it yields CASSRTVRDTEAFF.

The V call is TRBV6-1, the J call TRBJ1-5, with D possibly matching TRBD1 (6 bases). This CDR3 contains 16 residues. Trimming pared 3 bases from V and 4 bases from J, leaving 16 bases between. Germline values: CDR1 MNHNS, CDR2 SASEGT. The CDR3 loop reads CASSDVGTPYNQPQHF. The CDR3 bases are TGTGCCAGCAGTGATGTGGGGACACCCTATAATCAGCCCCAGCATTTT.

This sequence joins TRBV28 and TRBJ1-3; TRBD1 agrees at 7 bases. The CDR3 consists of 15 residues. Germline V gene sequence: CDR1 MDHEN, CDR2 SYDVKM. The junction had 4 bases not matched to a gene; V was cut back by 5 bases and J by 0 bases. Here the CDR3 DNA reads TGTGCCAGCAGTCCGGGACAGAGCTCTGGAAACACCATATATTTT. It encodes CASSPGQSSGNTIYF.

The J gene is TRBJ2-3, the V gene TRBV28; 8 bases fit TRBD2. J gave up 7 bases and V 3 bases, and 12 bases lay outside the gene matches. The CDR3 is made up of 16 amino acids. Germline V gene data show CDR1 as MDHEN and CDR2 as SYDVKM. CDR3 in amino acids: CASSFRSGGPRNTQYF. DNA of the CDR3: TGTGCCAGCAGTTTCCGGAGCGGGGGTCCAAGGAATACGCAGTATTTT.

J is TRBJ1-5 and V is TRBV6-6; 7 bases line up with TRBD1. The CDR3 extends over 14 amino acids. CDR1 MNHNY and CDR2 SVGAGI come from the germline V gene (reference sequence). V gave up 6 bases and J gave up 6 bases; unmatched junction bases: 8. CDR3 DNA sequence: TGTGCCAGCAGCCGACAGGGTTGGGGTCAGCCCCAGCATTTT. Translating gives CASSRQGWGQPQHF.

This chain uses TRBV11-2 with TRBJ1-4; 7 positions match TRBD1. The junction had 4 bases not matched to a gene; V was cut back by 5 bases and J by 7 bases. Germline V gene data show CDR1 as SGHAT and CDR2 as FQNNGV. The CDR3 runs to 13 residues. The CDR3 DNA sequence: TGTGCCAGCAGCCGACAGGGCGTTGAAAAACTGTTTTTT. Amino acids: CASSRQGVEKLFF.

The V and J genes are TRBV4-1 and TRBJ1-1, with 9 positions matching TRBD1. The junction had 8 bases not matched to a gene; V was cut back by 4 bases and J by 5 bases. Germline CDR1 and CDR2: MGHRA and YSYEKL. CDR3 size: 15 residues. The CDR3 protein is CASSRVRTGETEAFF. CDR3 bases: TGCGCCAGCAGCCGAGTTCGGACAGGGGAAACTGAAGCTTTCTTT.

The chain joins TRBV4-3 to TRBJ2-5; weak D call: TRBD2 (6 bases). The CDR3 extends over 13 amino acids. Trimming stripped 3 bases from V and 5 bases from J, with 10 bases between. Looked up from germline, CDR1 is LGHNA and CDR2 is YSLEER. The CDR3 bases are TGCGCCAGCAGCCACCTTGGGGGGGAGACCCAGTACTTC. Translated, it gives CASSHLGGETQYF.

In its sample, this clone was seen a few times. This chain links TRBV4-3 with TRBJ1-2, with no clear D. CDR3 length: 15 residues. The germline gives CDR1 LGHNA, CDR2 YSLEER. Trimming removed 0 bases from V and 8 bases from J, with 16 bases in between. This chain's CDR3 is CASSQDLQQARGYTF. Written as DNA, the CDR3 is TGCGCCAGCAGCCAAGACCTACAGCAAGCAAGGGGCTACACCTTC.

The chain employs TRBV11-2 and TRBJ2-2; a possible D gene is TRBD1 (5 bases). Trimming shortened V by 6 bases and J by 1 base, and 12 bases separated the two germline ends. Germline CDR1 and CDR2: SGHAT and FQNNGV. This CDR3 contains 15 residues. The CDR3 loop is CASRSGAVNTGELFF. In DNA, the CDR3 is TGTGCCAGCAGGTCTGGGGCAGTGAACACCGGGGAGCTGTTTTTT.

This clone turned up a few times. The CDR3 loop reads CASSEAGELFF. The CDR3, as DNA: TGTGCCAGTTCCGAGGCCGGGGAGCTGTTTTTT. This rearrangement joins TRBV18 to TRBJ2-2; D is ambiguous. CDR1 and CDR2 (germline): KGHSH, LQKENI. The CDR3 extends over 11 amino acids. Trimming removed 9 bases at V and 6 bases at J, with 8 bases between.

The table lists this clone with a count of one. This chain joins TRBV5-4 and TRBJ2-7; 13 bases agree with TRBD2. Germline assignment: CDR1 SGHNT and CDR2 YYREEE (reference sequence). The CDR3 spans 15 residues. The V segment lost 4 bases and the J segment 2 bases; nucleotides outside the gene matches: 3. CDR3 amino acids: CASSPGTSGTYEQYF. CDR3 coding DNA: TGTGCCAGCAGCCCGGGGACTAGCGGGACCTACGAGCAGTACTTC.

The chain recombines TRBV5-1 with TRBJ2-1; 9 bases are a match to TRBD1. Germline CDR1 and CDR2: SGHRS and YFSETQ. Losses at the gene ends were 4 bases for V and 6 bases for J; bases not matched to a gene: 8. The CDR3 covers 15 residues. The CDR3 DNA is TGCGCCAGCAGCCCTCTCGGACAGGGGTCCAATGAGCAGTTCTTC. It is translated as CASSPLGQGSNEQFF.

This chain uses TRBV5-1 with TRBJ2-3; 12 nucleotides agree with TRBD1. CDR1 is SGHRS and CDR2 is YFSETQ in the germline V gene. V was pared by 4 bases and J by 4 bases, with 4 bases of the junction left unmatched. The CDR3 length is 15 residues. CDR3 sequence (DNA): TGCGCCAGCAGCGTCGGGACAGGGGGCGCAGATACGCAGTATTTT. It translates to CASSVGTGGADTQYF.

CDR3 protein: CASSLEFSAYEQYF. The CDR3 DNA follows: TGTGCCAGCAGCTTAGAGTTCTCCGCCTACGAGCAGTACTTC. The chain couples TRBV11-2 to TRBJ2-7; D is undetermined. Germline V gene data show CDR1 as SGHAT and CDR2 as FQNNGV. V dropped 0 bases and J dropped 2 bases, with 8 bases sitting between them. There are 14 residues in the CDR3. The entire variable domain, with the rest obtained from reference TRBV11-2 and TRBJ2-7, is as follows: EAGVAQSPRYKIIEKRQSVAFWCNPISGHATLYWYQQILGQGPKLLIQFQNNGVVDDSQLPKDRFSAERLKGVDSTLKIQPAKLEDSAVYLCASSLEFSAYEQYFGPGTRLTVT.

The rearrangement links TRBV2 to TRBJ2-5; 7 bases map to TRBD1. The V gene end was trimmed by 5 bases and the J gene end by 5 bases; junction bases not matched to a gene: 5. There are 13 residues in the CDR3. Germline V CDR1 and CDR2: SNHLY, FYNNEI. This CDR3 is CASSSQGVETQYF. The CDR3 DNA reads as TGTGCCAGCAGTAGCCAGGGGGTCGAGACCCAGTACTTC.

The CDR3 sequence: CASSWVAASRPQETQYF. DNA of the CDR3: TGTGCCAGCAGTTGGGTAGCCGCATCCCGCCCCCAAGAGACCCAGTACTTC. This chain connects TRBV28 to TRBJ2-5; D gene unclear. Germline V CDR1 and CDR2: MDHEN, SYDVKM. The CDR3 covers 17 residues. V was clipped by 4 bases and J by 1 base, with 19 bases between them.